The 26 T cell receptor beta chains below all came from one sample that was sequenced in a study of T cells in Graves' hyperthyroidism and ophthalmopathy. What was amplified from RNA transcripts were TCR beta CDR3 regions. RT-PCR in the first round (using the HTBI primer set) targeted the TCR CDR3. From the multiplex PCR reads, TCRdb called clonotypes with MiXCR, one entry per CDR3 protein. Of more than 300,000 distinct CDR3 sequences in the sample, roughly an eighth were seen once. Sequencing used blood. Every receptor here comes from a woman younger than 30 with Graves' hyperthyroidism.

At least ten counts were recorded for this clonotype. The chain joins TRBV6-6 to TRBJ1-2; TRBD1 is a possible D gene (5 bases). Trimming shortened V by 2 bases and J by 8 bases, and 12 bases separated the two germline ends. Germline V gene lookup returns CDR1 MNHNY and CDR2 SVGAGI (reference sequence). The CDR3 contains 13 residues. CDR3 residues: CASSYRGGFGYTF. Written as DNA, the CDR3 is TGTGCCAGCAGTTACCGGGGGGGTTTCGGCTACACCTTC.

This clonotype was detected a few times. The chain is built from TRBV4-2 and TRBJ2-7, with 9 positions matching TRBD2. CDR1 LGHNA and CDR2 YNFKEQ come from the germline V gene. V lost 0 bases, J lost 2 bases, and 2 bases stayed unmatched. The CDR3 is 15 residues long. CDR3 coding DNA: TGTGCCAGCAGCCAAGACCAGCGGGGGGCCTACGAGCAGTACTTC. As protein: CASSQDQRGAYEQYF.

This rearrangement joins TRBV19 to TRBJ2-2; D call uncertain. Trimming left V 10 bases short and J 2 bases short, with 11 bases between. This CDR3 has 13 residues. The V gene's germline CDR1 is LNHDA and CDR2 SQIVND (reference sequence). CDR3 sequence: CATQERNTGELFF. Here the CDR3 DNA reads TGTGCCACCCAAGAGAGAAACACCGGGGAGCTGTTTTTT.

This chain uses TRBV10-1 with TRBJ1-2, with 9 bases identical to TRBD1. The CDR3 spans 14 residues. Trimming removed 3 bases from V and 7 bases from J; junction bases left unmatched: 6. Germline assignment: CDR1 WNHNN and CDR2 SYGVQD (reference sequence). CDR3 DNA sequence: TGCGCCAGCAGTGACGGGACAGGGCAGGGTGGCTACACCTTC. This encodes CASSDGTGQGGYTF.

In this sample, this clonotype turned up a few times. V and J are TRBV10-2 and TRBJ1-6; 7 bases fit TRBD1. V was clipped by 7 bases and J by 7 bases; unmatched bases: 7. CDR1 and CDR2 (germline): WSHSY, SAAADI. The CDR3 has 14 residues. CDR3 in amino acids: CASTGTAVNSPLHF. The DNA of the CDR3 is TGCGCCAGCACCGGGACAGCGGTAAATTCACCCCTCCACTTT.

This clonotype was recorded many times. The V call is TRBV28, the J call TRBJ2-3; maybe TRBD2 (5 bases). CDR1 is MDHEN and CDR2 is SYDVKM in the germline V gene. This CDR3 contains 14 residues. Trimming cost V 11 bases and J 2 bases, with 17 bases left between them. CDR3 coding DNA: TGTGCCGCCTGCAGCGGAGTAAACACAGATACGCAGTATTTT. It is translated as CAACSGVNTDTQYF. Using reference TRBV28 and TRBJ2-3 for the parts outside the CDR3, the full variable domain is DVKVTQSSRYLVKRTGEKVFLECVQDMDHENMFWYRQDPGLGLRLIYFSYDVKMKEKGDIPEGYSVSREKKERFSLILESASTNQTSMYLCAACSGVNTDTQYFGPGTRLTVL.

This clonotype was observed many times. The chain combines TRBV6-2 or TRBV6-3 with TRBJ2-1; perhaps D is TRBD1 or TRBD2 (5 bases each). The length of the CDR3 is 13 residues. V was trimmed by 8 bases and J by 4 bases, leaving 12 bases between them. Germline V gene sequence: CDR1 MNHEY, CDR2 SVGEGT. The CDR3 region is CASGDVMYNEQFF. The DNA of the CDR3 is TGTGCCAGCGGGGACGTTATGTACAATGAGCAGTTCTTC.

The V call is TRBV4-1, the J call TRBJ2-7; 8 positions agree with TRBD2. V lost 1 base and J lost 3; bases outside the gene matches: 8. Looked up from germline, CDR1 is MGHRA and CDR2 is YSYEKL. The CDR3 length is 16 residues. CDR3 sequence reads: CASSQGIRTSFYEQYF. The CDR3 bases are TGCGCCAGCAGCCAAGGAATTCGGACTAGCTTCTACGAGCAGTACTTC.

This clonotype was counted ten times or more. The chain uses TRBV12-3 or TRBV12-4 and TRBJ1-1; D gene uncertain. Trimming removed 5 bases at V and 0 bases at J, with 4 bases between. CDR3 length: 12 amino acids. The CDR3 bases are TGTGCCAGCAGTCGGTTGAACACTGAAGCTTTCTTT. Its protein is CASSRLNTEAFF.

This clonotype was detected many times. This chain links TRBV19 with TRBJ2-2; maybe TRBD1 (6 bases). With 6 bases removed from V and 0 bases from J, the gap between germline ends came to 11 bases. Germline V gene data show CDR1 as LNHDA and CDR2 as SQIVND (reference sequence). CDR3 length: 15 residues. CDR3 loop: CASSTGQPNTGELFF. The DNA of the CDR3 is TGTGCCAGTAGCACAGGACAGCCGAACACCGGGGAGCTGTTTTTT.

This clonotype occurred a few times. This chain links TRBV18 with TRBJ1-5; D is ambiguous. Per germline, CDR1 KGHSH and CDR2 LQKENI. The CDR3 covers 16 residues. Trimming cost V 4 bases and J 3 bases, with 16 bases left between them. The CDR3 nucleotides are TGTGCCAGCTCACTCCACCGCCCGAGTAACAATCAGCCCCAGCATTTT. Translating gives CASSLHRPSNNQPQHF.

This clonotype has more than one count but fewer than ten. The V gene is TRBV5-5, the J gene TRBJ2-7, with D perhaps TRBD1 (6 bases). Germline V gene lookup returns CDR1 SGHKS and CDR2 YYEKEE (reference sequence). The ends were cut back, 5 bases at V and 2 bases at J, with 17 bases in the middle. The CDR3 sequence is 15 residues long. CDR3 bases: TGTGCCAGCAGACGTCGCCTAACAGGGACCTACGAGCAGTACTTC. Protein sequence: CASRRRLTGTYEQYF.

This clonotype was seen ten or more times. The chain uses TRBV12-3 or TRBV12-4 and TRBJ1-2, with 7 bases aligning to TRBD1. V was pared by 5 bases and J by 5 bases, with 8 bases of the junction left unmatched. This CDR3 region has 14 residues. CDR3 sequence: CASSRPGQTYGYTF. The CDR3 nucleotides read TGTGCCAGCAGTCGACCGGGACAGACTTATGGCTACACCTTC.

CDR3 DNA: TGTGCCAGTAGATCGACAGGGGGCCGTGAGACCCAGTACTTC. It translates to CASRSTGGRETQYF. V usage is TRBV19 and J usage is TRBJ2-5; 10 bases are shared with TRBD1. The germline V gene encodes CDR1 LNHDA and CDR2 SQIVND (reference sequence). Trimming removed 6 bases from V and 5 bases from J; junction bases left unmatched: 6. This CDR3 has 14 amino acids.

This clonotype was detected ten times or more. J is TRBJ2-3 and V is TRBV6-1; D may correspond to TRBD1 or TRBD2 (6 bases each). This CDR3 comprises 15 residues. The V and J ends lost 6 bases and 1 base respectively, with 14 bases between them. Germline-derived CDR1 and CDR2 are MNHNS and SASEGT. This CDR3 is CASSGGGAGTDTQYF. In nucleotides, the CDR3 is TGTGCCAGCAGCGGAGGGGGTGCAGGCACAGATACGCAGTATTTT.

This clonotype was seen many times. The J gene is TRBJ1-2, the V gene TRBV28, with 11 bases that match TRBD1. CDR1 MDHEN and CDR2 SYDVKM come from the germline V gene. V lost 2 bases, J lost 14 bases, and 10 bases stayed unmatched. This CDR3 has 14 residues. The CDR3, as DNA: TGTGCCAGCAGTTTAGACGGGACAGGGGGGACTATAACCTTC. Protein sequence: CASSLDGTGGTITF.

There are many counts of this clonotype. CDR3 amino acids: CASSFLSESNEQFF. The DNA for the CDR3 is TGTGCCAGCAGTTTTCTTTCAGAAAGCAATGAGCAGTTCTTC. The genes are TRBV28 and TRBJ2-1; no reliable D call. In germline, CDR1 is MDHEN, CDR2 SYDVKM. V was pared by 3 bases and J by 6 bases, with 12 bases between. This CDR3 is built from 14 residues. Based on the CDR3 plus reference TRBV28 and TRBJ2-1, the full variable domain is DVKVTQSSRYLVKRTGEKVFLECVQDMDHENMFWYRQDPGLGLRLIYFSYDVKMKEKGDIPEGYSVSREKKERFSLILESASTNQTSMYLCASSFLSESNEQFFGPGTRLTVL.

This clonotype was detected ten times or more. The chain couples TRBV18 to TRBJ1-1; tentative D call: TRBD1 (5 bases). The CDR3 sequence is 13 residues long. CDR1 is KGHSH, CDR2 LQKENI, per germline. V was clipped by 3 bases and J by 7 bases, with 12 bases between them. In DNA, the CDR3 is TGTGCCAGCTCACCTCAGGGACCCAGTGAAGCTTTCTTT. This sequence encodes CASSPQGPSEAFF.

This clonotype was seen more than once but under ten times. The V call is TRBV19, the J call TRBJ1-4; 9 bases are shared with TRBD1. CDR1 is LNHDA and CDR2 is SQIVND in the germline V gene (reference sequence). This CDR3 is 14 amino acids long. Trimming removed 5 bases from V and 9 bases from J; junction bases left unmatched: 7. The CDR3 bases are TGTGCCAGTAGTGCGTCGGGACAGGGCCAAAAACTGTTTTTT. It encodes CASSASGQGQKLFF.

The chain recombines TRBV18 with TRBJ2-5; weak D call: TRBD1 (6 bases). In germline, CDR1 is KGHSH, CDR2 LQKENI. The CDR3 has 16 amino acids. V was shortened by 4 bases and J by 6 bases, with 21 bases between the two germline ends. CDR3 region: CASSRTGTQGEQTQYF. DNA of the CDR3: TGTGCCAGCTCACGGACCGGGACACAGGGCGAACAGACCCAGTACTTC.

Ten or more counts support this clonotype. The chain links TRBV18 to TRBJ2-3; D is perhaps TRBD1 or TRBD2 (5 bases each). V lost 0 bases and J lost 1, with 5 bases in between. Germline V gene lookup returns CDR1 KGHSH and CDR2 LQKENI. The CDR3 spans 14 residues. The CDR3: CASSPPGRTDTQYF. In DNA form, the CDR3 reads TGTGCCAGCTCACCACCGGGACGCACAGATACGCAGTATTTT. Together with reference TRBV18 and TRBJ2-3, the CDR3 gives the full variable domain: NAGVMQNPRHLVRRRGQEARLRCSPMKGHSHVYWYRQLPEEGLKFMVYLQKENIIDESGMPKERFSAEFPKEGPSILRIQQVVRGDSAAYFCASSPPGRTDTQYFGPGTRLTVL.

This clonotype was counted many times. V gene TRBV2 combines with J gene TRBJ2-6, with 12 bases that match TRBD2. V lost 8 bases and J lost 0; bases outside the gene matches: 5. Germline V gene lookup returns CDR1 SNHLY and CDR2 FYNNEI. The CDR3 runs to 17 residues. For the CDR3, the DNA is TGTGCCAGCGGGGAACTAGCGGGGGGCTCTGGGGCCAACGTCCTGACTTTC. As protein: CASGELAGGSGANVLTF.

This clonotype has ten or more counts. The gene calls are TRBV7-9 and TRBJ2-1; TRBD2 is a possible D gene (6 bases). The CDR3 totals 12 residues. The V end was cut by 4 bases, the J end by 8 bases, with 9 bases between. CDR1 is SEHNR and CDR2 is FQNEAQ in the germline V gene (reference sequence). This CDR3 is CASSYGGDEQFF. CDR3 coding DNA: TGTGCCAGCAGCTACGGCGGGGATGAGCAGTTCTTC.

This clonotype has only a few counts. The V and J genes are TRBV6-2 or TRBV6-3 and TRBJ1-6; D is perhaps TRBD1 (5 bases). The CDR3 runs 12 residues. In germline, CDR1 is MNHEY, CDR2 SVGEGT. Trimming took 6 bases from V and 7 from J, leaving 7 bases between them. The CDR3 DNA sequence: TGTGCCAGCAGACCAGGGAATTCACCCCTCCACTTT. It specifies CASRPGNSPLHF.

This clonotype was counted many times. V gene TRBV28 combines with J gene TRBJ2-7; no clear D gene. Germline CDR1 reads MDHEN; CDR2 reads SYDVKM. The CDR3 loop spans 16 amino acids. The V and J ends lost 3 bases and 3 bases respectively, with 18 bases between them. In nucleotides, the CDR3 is TGTGCCAGCAGTTTTAGCCTGGTTGGCTTAAACTACGAGCAGTACTTC. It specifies CASSFSLVGLNYEQYF.

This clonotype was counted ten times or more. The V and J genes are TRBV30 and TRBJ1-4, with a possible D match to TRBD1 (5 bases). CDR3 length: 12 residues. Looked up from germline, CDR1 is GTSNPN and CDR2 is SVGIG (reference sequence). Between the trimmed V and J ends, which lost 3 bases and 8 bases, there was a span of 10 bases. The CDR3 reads CAWSEWGEKLFF. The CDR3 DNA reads TGTGCCTGGAGCGAATGGGGGGAAAAACTGTTTTTT.